This T cell receptor beta chain originates from a study of blood T cells in healthy people across ages (dated by TCRdb to the mid-2010s). For context, the study as a whole: Template switching captured roughly one uniquely barcoded TCR beta cDNA molecule per two T cells in model experiments. To avoid experimental bias, donors of different ages were randomly spread across the sequencing lanes. Two additional independent replicas of 1 million unique cDNA reads from the same blood draw were analyzed for two donors (one aged 18 to 30 and one aged 80 or older). Donors were grouped into four age groups: young (average roughly 15 years), middle-aged (39), aged (roughly 67) and long-lived (approximately 78). To track age-related changes in TCR beta repertoire diversity, the study relied on deep sequencing normalized with unique cDNA molecular identifiers. Paper-wide results and their limitations: Observed TCR beta diversity correlated strongly with the percentage of naive T cells measured by flow cytometry. Estimates of total diversity based on one million sequenced T cells were considered lower bounds and underestimates. Observed TCR beta diversity per million T cells fell roughly linearly with age, and a significant reduction was already apparent by age about 36. Because profiling used bulk unsorted PBMCs, naive and antigen-experienced compartments could not be compared conclusively. The long-lived group showed more naive CD4+ T cells, fewer expanded clones and increased TCR diversity than the aged group, suggesting age selection. The CMV infection status of donors was not known, potentially confounding age-related changes in expanded clonotypes.

Regarding this clonotype: The antigen it binds to is not known. Base qualities are missing; no much larger clone stands one base away.

The library relied on 5' RACE. TCRdb records Illumina HiSeq 2500 as the sequencer. A second PCR of roughly 6 to 11 cycles was run with a J-beta primer mix and a sample-barcoded 5' primer. Each TCR beta cDNA molecule received a unique molecular identifier from a template-switch 5' adaptor carrying 12 random nucleotides. Each sample yielded at least 2.5 million CDR3-containing paired-end reads. The Mint cDNA synthesis kit, primed by a TRBC-specific oligonucleotide, was used to synthesize first-strand cDNA from all RNA. Following uracil-DNA glycosylase treatment, all cDNA underwent a first 18-cycle PCR with the universal primers M1SS and BC2_uni_R. As for how the authors treated the data: For normalization, 1 million high-quality reads were randomly selected from each sample, with every read carrying a distinct molecular identifier. Instead of being binned into consensus sequences, reads with shared molecular identifiers were discarded. MiTCR, with a Q25 quality threshold and the strictest error-elimination algorithm, was used for CDR3 identification, clonotype clustering and error correction. A nonparametric unseen species model with Euler transformation was used to estimate a lower bound on total TCR beta diversity. TCRdb took the public reads, trimmed them with fastp at Q25, ran MiXCR for clone calling and kept in-frame beta chains. For every CDR3 protein sequence, its rows merge into one entry that carries the most common genes and DNA. These V and J calls derive from TCRdb rather than the authors' analysis. In this sample the table shows hundreds of thousands of distinct CDR3 sequences, approximately 52% of which occur a single time. The top ten clones comprise roughly 13% of the sample.

Trimmed from V: 6 bases; trimmed from J: 7 bases; junction bases lacking a gene match: 4. Reading the germline V gene (reference sequence) gives CDR1 GTSNPN and CDR2 SVGIG. Spanning cysteine to phenylalanine, the CDR3 consists of 13 amino acids. Only the CDR3 part of the read is kept: 39 bases, read in frame from the first base. Donors were a few dozen systemically healthy Caucasian individuals from Russia aged roughly 6 to 90 years. Roughly 10 milliliters of peripheral blood were collected from each donor into EDTA-treated Vacutainer tubes. Ficoll-Paque density-gradient centrifugation was used to isolate PBMCs, with at least 6.5 million per sample. Trizol reagent was used to extract total RNA from PBMCs, with at least 5.5 micrograms per sample. The percentages of naive CD45RAhigh/CD27high T cells were determined by flow cytometry on a PBMC aliquot from every donor.

The sequence came from a woman older than 75 in good health. The chain uses TRBV30 and TRBJ2-1; 12 bases in the junction line up with TRBD1. What was sequenced was blood. The CDR3: CACRDRGLNEQFF. The nucleotide sequence reads TGTGCCTGCCGGGACAGGGGGCTTAATGAGCAGTTCTTC.